The rows below give T cell receptor beta chains drawn from one sample of a study of prognosis after radiotherapy for stage I lung cancer. TCRdb reprocessed the multiplex PCR reads via MiXCR and lists one record per CDR3 protein. The sample has 9,000 to 13,000 distinct CDR3 sequences; around 55% are singletons. This specimen consisted of PBMCs, obtained before or after stereotactic body radiation therapy (not recorded which). The receptor source for this set is a donor over 45 with non-small cell lung cancer. Both conserved end residues are part of each CDR3. D genes are given only for firm matches. Expanded clones are given a class, and other clones once, few, many or no size at all.

v_call	j_call	d_call	clone_size	cdr3_nt	cdr3_aa
TRBV19	TRBJ2-6	TRBD2	NA	TGTGCCAGTAGTATGGTAGCGGGAGCACTTGGGGCCAACGTCCTGACTTTC	CASSMVAGALGANVLTF
TRBV9	TRBJ1-3	NA	medium-sized	TGTGCCAGCAGCGGTAAAGGGGGGTACACCATATATTTT	CASSGKGGYTIYF
TRBV11-2	TRBJ2-5	NA	NA	TGTGCCAGCAGCTTAACCGAGACCCAGTACTTC	CASSLTETQYF
TRBV2	TRBJ1-1	NA	many	TGTGCCAGCAAGCCCAACAGGTTTACTGAAGCTTTCTTT	CASKPNRFTEAFF
TRBV4-1	TRBJ2-3	TRBD2	NA	TGCGCCAGCAGCCAATATAGCGGGGAGGCCTTGGGAACAGATACGCAGTATTTT	CASSQYSGEALGTDTQYF
TRBV29-1	TRBJ1-1	NA	many	TGCAGCGTAGCAGGGGCGAACACTGAAGCTTTCTTT	CSVAGANTEAFF
TRBV10-3	TRBJ1-1	NA	many	TGTGCCATCAGTGATGGTCGTCCGGAGGCTTTCTTT	CAISDGRPEAFF
TRBV4-2	TRBJ2-1	NA	medium-sized	TGTGCCAGCAGCCAAGAAGTAATACACTACAATGAGCAGTTCTTC	CASSQEVIHYNEQFF
TRBV6-1	TRBJ2-7	NA	NA	TGTGCCAGCAGTCAGGGGACGGACGAGCAGTACTTC	CASSQGTDEQYF
TRBV12-3/TRBV12-4	TRBJ1-1	TRBD1	NA	TGTGCCAGCAGCCACAGGGGGACGTTCACTGAAGCCTTCTTT	CASSHRGTFTEAFF
TRBV6-2/TRBV6-3	TRBJ2-3	NA	medium-sized	TGTGCCAGCAGCCTGGACGAGACTAGCACAGATACGCAGTATTTT	CASSLDETSTDTQYF
TRBV11-3	TRBJ1-1	NA	medium-sized	TGTGCCAGCAACTCGCCCAGTATGGGGGGCACTGAAGCTTTCTTT	CASNSPSMGGTEAFF
TRBV20-1	TRBJ2-7	NA	NA	TGCAGTGCTTCCCTGGACTGGGGCTACGAGCAGTACTTC	CSASLDWGYEQYF
TRBV2	TRBJ1-2	TRBD1	medium-sized	TGTGCCAGCAGAGGACAGGGGGCGTATGGCTACACCTTC	CASRGQGAYGYTF
TRBV20-1	TRBJ2-1	TRBD2	many	TGCAGTGCTCCCGGACCTAGCGGGGTACCCAATGAGCAGTTCTTC	CSAPGPSGVPNEQFF
TRBV9	TRBJ2-1	TRBD2	NA	TGTGCCAGCAGCGATGGGACTAGCGGGGACTCCTACAATGAGCAGTTCTTC	CASSDGTSGDSYNEQFF
TRBV9	TRBJ1-2	NA	NA	TGTGCCAGCAGTTCTCCCGGGACACTTAACTATGGCTACACCTTC	CASSSPGTLNYGYTF
TRBV19	TRBJ1-1	TRBD1	medium-sized	TGTGCCAGTAGTACTCTTAGGACAGGAATATTGAACACTGAAGCTTTCTTT	CASSTLRTGILNTEAFF
TRBV6-1	TRBJ2-2	NA	NA	TGTGCCAACAGGACAGATAACACCGGGGAGCCGTTTTTT	CANRTDNTGEPFF
TRBV14	TRBJ2-7	NA	many	TGTGCCAGCAGCCATGTCGGCACCTACGAGCAGTACTTC	CASSHVGTYEQYF
TRBV6-4	TRBJ2-7	NA	NA	TGTGCCAGCCCACGGTCGAGGGTGCGGTACGAGCAGTACTTC	CASPRSRVRYEQYF
TRBV11-2	TRBJ2-5	TRBD2	NA	TGTGCCAGCAGATTAGATTCTCCTAGGCGGGAGATCCAGTACTTC	CASRLDSPRREIQYF
TRBV6-1	TRBJ2-7	NA	NA	TGTGCCAGCAGTGAAACCCCCCAGAGCTCCTACGAGCAGTACTTC	CASSETPQSSYEQYF
TRBV20-1	TRBJ2-1	TRBD2	NA	TGCAGTGCTAGAGCCGAATCCGGGAGGGCCAGGTACAATGAGCAGTTCTTC	CSARAESGRARYNEQFF
TRBV7-2	TRBJ2-3	TRBD1	NA	TGTGCCAGCAGCCGGACAGGGAGCACAGATACGCAGTATTTT	CASSRTGSTDTQYF
TRBV28	TRBJ1-2	TRBD1	NA	TGTGCCAGCAGCCCAGGGGGACAGATTCGACGCTTC	CASSPGGQIRRF
TRBV5-1	TRBJ2-3	NA	medium-sized	TGCGCCAGCAGCTTGGGGAACCAAGGCACAGATACGCAGTATTTT	CASSLGNQGTDTQYF
TRBV5-1	TRBJ2-7	NA	NA	TGCGCCAGCGGCTTTGGGTTAGCCTACGAGCATTACTTC	CASGFGLAYEHYF
TRBV6-1	TRBJ1-2	NA	medium-sized	TGTGCCAGCAGTGATTCAGGGACTGGATGGTATGGCTACACCTTC	CASSDSGTGWYGYTF
TRBV24-1	TRBJ2-1	TRBD2	NA	TGTGCCACCAGTGATTTCCGTACTAGCGGGAGTATGAATGAGCAGTTCTTC	CATSDFRTSGSMNEQFF
TRBV12-3/TRBV12-4	TRBJ2-2	TRBD2	NA	TGTGCCAGCAGTCCCCTCAGACTAGCGGGAGTCACCGGGGAGCTGTTTTTT	CASSPLRLAGVTGELFF
TRBV20-1	TRBJ1-2	TRBD1	medium-sized	TGCAGTGCTAGAGATGGGACAGGCTTCGGCTATGGCTACACCTTC	CSARDGTGFGYGYTF
TRBV27	TRBJ2-3	NA	NA	TGTGCCACCAGATCCAGCCTGGATACGCAGTATTTT	CATRSSLDTQYF
TRBV6-2/TRBV6-3	TRBJ2-7	TRBD2	NA	TGTGCCAGCAGTTACTCGCGGACTAGCGGGAGAGAGGAGCAGTACTTC	CASSYSRTSGREEQYF
TRBV6-1	TRBJ2-7	TRBD2	medium-sized	TGTGCCAGCAGTATGCTAGCGGGGTCCTACGAGCAGTACTTC	CASSMLAGSYEQYF
TRBV12-3/TRBV12-4	TRBJ2-2	NA	medium-sized	TGTGCCAGCAGTTTAAACGGGGAGGGGGAGCTGTTTTTT	CASSLNGEGELFF
TRBV29-1	TRBJ1-1	NA	NA	TGCAGCGTCAGAAACACTGAAGCTTTCTTT	CSVRNTEAFF
TRBV14	TRBJ2-3	TRBD2	once	TGTGCCAGCAGCCAAGGGATAGCGGGGGGGCTCTTCACATATACGCAGTATTTT	CASSQGIAGGLFTYTQYF
TRBV7-2	TRBJ2-7	TRBD2	NA	TGTGCCAGCACCCTGGGACTAGTGTACGAGCAGTACTTC	CASTLGLVYEQYF
TRBV14	TRBJ2-3	TRBD2	medium-sized	TGTGCCAGCAGCCAAGGGATAGCGGGGGGGCGCTTCACAGATACGCAGTATTTT	CASSQGIAGGRFTDTQYF
TRBV4-3	TRBJ2-2	NA	NA	TGCGCCAGCACCCCAGACGGAGCGAACACCGGGGAGCTGTTTTTT	CASTPDGANTGELFF
TRBV16	TRBJ1-5	NA	medium-sized	TGTGCCAGCAGCCAAACCGCAGGGAGGCGCAATCAGCCCCAGCATTTT	CASSQTAGRRNQPQHF
TRBV9	TRBJ2-7	TRBD2	NA	TGTGCCAGCAGCGTAGCAGCGGGAGTATCCTACGAGCAGTACTTC	CASSVAAGVSYEQYF
TRBV4-2	TRBJ2-7	NA	NA	TGTGCCATCAGTCAGGGTAACTCCGGCTACGAGCAGTACTTC	CAISQGNSGYEQYF
TRBV6-5	TRBJ2-7	NA	NA	TGTGCCAGCAGTTACTCAACAGAGGGGGCCTACGAGCAGTACTTC	CASSYSTEGAYEQYF
TRBV12-3/TRBV12-4	TRBJ2-2	NA	NA	TGTGCCAGCAGTTTAAGGGGGTTGACCGGGGAGCTGTTTTTT	CASSLRGLTGELFF
TRBV27	TRBJ1-2	NA	NA	TGTGCCAGCAGTTTAGTACCAGTCGGACCTTATGGCTACACCTTC	CASSLVPVGPYGYTF
TRBV6-2/TRBV6-3	TRBJ1-5	TRBD1	medium-sized	TGTGCCAGCAGTTACACCGACAGGGGTAGTCAGCCCCAGCATTTT	CASSYTDRGSQPQHF